Listed here are 6 T cell receptor beta chains from one sample, sequenced in a study of cytomegalovirus exposure and HLA in healthy donors (dated by TCRdb to 2017 to 2019). To prepare the library, the immunoSEQ multiplex PCR assay was applied. The multiplex PCR relied on a mix of 60 forward primers for TCR Vbeta segments and 13 reverse primers for TCR Jbeta segments. Sourced from immuneACCESS, this table was stored by TCRdb with only in-frame sequences that have V and J called. A share of the clones is absent; for the studies checked, an unresolved V gene accounts for under half, and the remainder has no known explanation. For this sample there are more than 150,000 clones; around 80% appear just once. Clones ranked in the top ten supply around 2% of the sample. Sequencing was carried out using PBMCs. All receptors come from a woman aged 18-30 years in good health and CMV-seropositive.

The CDR3 region has the DNA TGTGCCAGCTCACGGTCAGTTGACTATGGCTACACCTTC. Its protein product is CASSRSVDYGYTF. The V call is TRBV18, the J call TRBJ1-2; no firm D call. Trimming took off 4 bases at V and 3 bases at J, with 9 bases between the two ends. The CDR3 is 13 residues long. The germline V gene encodes CDR1 KGHSH and CDR2 LQKENI.

This sequence joins TRBV11-2 and TRBJ1-2, with D uncertain. The CDR3 sequence is 14 residues long. Germline lookup yields CDR1 SGHAT and CDR2 FQNNGV. The germline V and J ends were trimmed by 5 bases and 4 bases, with 14 bases remaining between them. The CDR3 DNA is TGTGCCAGCAGCACACCGGCCAGGATCTATGGCTACACCTTC. This gives the protein CASSTPARIYGYTF.

This clone was found a few times. The CDR3 DNA sequence: TGTGCCAGCAGCTTACAAGGGGGTGGCTACGAGCAGTACGTC. Its translation is CASSLQGGGYEQYV. The rearrangement joins TRBV7-9 to TRBJ2-7, with a possible D match to TRBD1 (6 bases). The germline gives CDR1 SEHNR, CDR2 FQNEAQ (reference sequence). V shed 2 bases and J shed 3 bases, with 11 bases lying between them. CDR3 length: 14 residues.

This chain connects TRBV6-5 to TRBJ1-3; a weak D match, TRBD1 (5 bases). Germline values: CDR1 MNHEY, CDR2 SVGAGI. Between the trimmed V and J ends, which lost 6 bases and 2 bases, there was a span of 14 bases. CDR3 length equals 15 residues. CDR3 sequence (DNA): TGTGCCAGCAGCAGAGACAGAGGTCCTGGAAACACCATATATTTT. Its translation is CASSRDRGPGNTIYF.

V gene TRBV18 combines with J gene TRBJ1-6, with TRBD1 identical over 7 bases. Losses at the gene ends were 3 bases for V and 5 bases for J; bases not matched to a gene: 4. The CDR3 has 15 amino acids. Germline-derived CDR1 and CDR2 are KGHSH and LQKENI. The CDR3 coding sequence is TGTGCCAGCTCACCGCGACAGGGCGATAATTCACCCCTCCACTTT. Its translation: CASSPRQGDNSPLHF.

The V call is TRBV5-1, the J call TRBJ1-6; D gene unclear. The germline V gene encodes CDR1 SGHRS and CDR2 YFSETQ. The V end was cut by 6 bases, the J end by 5 bases, with 9 bases between. The CDR3 sequence is 13 residues long. CDR3 sequence reads: CASNSGNNSPLHF. The DNA for the CDR3 is TGCGCCAGCAATTCCGGGAATAATTCACCCCTCCACTTT.